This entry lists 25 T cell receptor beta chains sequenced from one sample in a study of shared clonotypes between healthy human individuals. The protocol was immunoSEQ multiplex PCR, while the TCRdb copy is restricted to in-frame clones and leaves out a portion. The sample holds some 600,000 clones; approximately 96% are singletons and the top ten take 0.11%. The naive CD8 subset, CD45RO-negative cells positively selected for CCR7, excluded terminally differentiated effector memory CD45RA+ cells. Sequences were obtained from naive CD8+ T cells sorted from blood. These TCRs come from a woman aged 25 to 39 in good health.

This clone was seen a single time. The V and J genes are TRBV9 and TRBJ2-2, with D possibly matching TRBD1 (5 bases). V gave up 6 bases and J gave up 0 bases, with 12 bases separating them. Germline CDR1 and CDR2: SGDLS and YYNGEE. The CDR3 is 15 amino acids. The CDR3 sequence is CASTEKGTNTGELFF. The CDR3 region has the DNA TGTGCCAGCACCGAGAAGGGGACGAACACCGGGGAGCTGTTTTTT.

CDR3 sequence: CASIPPRADYTYEQYF. The CDR3 region has the DNA TGTGCCAGCATTCCACCTAGGGCGGACTACACCTACGAGCAGTACTTC. This chain links TRBV27 with TRBJ2-7; D perhaps matches TRBD2 (6 bases). Germline loops: CDR1 MNHEY, CDR2 SMNVEV (reference sequence). Trimming shortened V by 7 bases and J by 2 bases, and 21 bases separated the two germline ends. CDR3 length: 16 amino acids.

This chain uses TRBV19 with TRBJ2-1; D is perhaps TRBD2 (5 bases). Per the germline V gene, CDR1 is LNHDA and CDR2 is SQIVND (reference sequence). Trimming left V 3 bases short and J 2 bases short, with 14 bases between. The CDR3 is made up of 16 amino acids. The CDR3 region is CASSIVLASTYNEQFF. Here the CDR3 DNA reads TGTGCCAGTAGTATCGTCTTAGCGTCTACCTACAATGAGCAGTTCTTC. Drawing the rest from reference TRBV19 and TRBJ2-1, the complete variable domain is DGGITQSPKYLFRKEGQNVTLSCEQNLNHDAMYWYRQDPGQGLRLIYYSQIVNDFQKGDIAEGYSVSREKKESFPLTVTSAQKNPTAFYLCASSIVLASTYNEQFFGPGTRLTVL.

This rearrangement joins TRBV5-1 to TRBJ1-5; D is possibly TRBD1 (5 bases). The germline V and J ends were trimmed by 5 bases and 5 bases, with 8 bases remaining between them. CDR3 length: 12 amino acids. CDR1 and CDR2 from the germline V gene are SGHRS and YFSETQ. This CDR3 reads CASSLGDQPQHF. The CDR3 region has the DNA TGCGCCAGCAGTCTGGGGGATCAGCCCCAGCATTTT.

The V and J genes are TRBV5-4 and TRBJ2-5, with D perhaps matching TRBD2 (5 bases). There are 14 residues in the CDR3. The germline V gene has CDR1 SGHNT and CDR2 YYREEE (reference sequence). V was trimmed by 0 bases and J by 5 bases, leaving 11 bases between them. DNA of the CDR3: TGTGCCAGCAGCTTGGACAGATCGGGGGAGACCCAGTACTTC. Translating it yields CASSLDRSGETQYF. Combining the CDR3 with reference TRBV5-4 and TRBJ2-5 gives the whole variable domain ETGVTQSPTHLIKTRGQQVTLRCSSQSGHNTVSWYQQALGQGPQFIFQYYREEENGRGNFPPRFSGLQFPNYSSELNVNALELDDSALYLCASSLDRSGETQYFGPGTRLLVL.

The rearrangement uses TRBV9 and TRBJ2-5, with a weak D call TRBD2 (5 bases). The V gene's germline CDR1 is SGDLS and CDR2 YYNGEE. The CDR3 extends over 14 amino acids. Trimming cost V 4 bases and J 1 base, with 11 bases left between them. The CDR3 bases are TGTGCCAGCAGCCCCGGACTCATCCAAGAGACCCAGTACTTC. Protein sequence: CASSPGLIQETQYF. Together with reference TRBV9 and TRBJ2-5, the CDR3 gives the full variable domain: DSGVTQTPKHLITATGQRVTLRCSPRSGDLSVYWYQQSLDQGLQFLIQYYNGEERAKGNILERFSAQQFPDLHSELNLSSLELGDSALYFCASSPGLIQETQYFGPGTRLLVL.

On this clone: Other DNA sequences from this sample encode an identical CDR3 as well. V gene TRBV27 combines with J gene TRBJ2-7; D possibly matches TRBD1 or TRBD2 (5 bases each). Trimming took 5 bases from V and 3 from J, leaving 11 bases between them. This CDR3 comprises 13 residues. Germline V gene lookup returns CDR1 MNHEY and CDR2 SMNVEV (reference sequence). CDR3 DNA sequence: TGTGCCAGCAGTCCACGGGACGGCTACGAGCAGTACTTC. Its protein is CASSPRDGYEQYF.

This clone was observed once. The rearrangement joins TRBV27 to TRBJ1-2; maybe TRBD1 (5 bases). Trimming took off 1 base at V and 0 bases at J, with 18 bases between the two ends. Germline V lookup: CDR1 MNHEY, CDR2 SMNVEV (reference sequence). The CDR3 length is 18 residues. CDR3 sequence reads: CASSLLGPRSNPNYGYTF. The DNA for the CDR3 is TGTGCCAGCAGTTTATTGGGACCCAGAAGTAACCCTAACTATGGCTACACCTTC.

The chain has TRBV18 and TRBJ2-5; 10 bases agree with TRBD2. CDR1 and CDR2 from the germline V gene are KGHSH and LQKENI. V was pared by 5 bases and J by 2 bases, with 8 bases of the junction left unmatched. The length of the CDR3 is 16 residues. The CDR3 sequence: CASSSTSGHPQETQYF. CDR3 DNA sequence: TGTGCCAGCTCATCGACTAGCGGGCACCCACAAGAGACCCAGTACTTC. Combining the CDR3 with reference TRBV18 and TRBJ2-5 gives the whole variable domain NAGVMQNPRHLVRRRGQEARLRCSPMKGHSHVYWYRQLPEEGLKFMVYLQKENIIDESGMPKERFSAEFPKEGPSILRIQQVVRGDSAAYFCASSSTSGHPQETQYFGPGTRLLVL.

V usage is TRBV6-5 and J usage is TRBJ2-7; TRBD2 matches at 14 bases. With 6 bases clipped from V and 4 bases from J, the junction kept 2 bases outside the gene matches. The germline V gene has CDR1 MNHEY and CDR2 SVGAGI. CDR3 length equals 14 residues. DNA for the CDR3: TGTGCCAGCAGCTGGACTAGCGGGAGGTACGAGCAGTACTTC. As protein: CASSWTSGRYEQYF.

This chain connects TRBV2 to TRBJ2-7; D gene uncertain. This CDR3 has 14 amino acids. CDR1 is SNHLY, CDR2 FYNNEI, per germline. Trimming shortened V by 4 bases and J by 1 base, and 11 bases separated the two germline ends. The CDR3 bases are TGTGCCAGCAGTGGGTTTAGACGGTCCTACGAGCAGTACTTC. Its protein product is CASSGFRRSYEQYF.

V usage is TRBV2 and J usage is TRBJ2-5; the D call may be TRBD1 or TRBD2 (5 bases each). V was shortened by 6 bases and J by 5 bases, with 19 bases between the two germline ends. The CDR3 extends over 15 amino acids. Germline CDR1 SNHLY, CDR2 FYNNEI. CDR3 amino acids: CASRASGGLGETQYF. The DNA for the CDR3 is TGTGCCAGCAGAGCCTCTGGGGGTTTGGGTGAGACCCAGTACTTC.

The CDR3 spells CASSEGAGESLGQYF. Written as DNA, the CDR3 is TGTGCCAGCAGTGAAGGTGCAGGAGAGTCCCTAGGGCAGTACTTC. The J gene is TRBJ2-7, the V gene TRBV25-1; D not resolved. This CDR3 has 15 residues. CDR1 and CDR2 from the germline V gene are MGHDK and SYGVNS. V was clipped by 2 bases and J by 9 bases, with 20 bases between them.

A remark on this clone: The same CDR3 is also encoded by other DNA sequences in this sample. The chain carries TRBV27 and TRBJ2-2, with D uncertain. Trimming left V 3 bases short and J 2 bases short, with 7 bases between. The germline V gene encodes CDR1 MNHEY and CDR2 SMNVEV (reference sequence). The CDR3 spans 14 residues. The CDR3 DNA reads TGTGCCAGCAGTTTGTCCCCAAACACCGGGGAGCTGTTTTTT. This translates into CASSLSPNTGELFF.

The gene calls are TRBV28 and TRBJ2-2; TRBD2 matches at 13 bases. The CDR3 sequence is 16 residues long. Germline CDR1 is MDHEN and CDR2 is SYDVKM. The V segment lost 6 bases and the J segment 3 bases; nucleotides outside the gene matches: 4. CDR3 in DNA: TGTGCCAGCAGGCCGGGACTAGCGGGGTACACCGGGGAGCTGTTTTTT. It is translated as CASRPGLAGYTGELFF.

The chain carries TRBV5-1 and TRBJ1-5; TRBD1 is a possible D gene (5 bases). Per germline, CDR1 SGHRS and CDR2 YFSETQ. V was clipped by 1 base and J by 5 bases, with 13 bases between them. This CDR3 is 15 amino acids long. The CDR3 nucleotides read TGCGCCAGCAGCTTGCGGGGCGGGGTGCATCAGCCCCAGCATTTT. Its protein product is CASSLRGGVHQPQHF.

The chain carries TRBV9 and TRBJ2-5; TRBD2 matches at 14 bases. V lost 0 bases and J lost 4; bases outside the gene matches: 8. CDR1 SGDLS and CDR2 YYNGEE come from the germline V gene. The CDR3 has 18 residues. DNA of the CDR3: TGTGCCAGCAGCGTAGGAGGGACTAGCGGGAGATTGTTAGAGACCCAGTACTTC. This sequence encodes CASSVGGTSGRLLETQYF.

CDR3: CASSPRTGEVGELFF. In DNA, the CDR3 is TGTGCCAGCAGTCCCCGGACAGGGGAAGTCGGGGAGCTGTTTTTT. V gene TRBV6-5 combines with J gene TRBJ2-2; 9 bases agree with TRBD1. The germline gives CDR1 MNHEY, CDR2 SVGAGI. The CDR3 loop spans 15 amino acids. The ends lost 5 bases at V and 7 bases at J; junction bases unmatched: 8.

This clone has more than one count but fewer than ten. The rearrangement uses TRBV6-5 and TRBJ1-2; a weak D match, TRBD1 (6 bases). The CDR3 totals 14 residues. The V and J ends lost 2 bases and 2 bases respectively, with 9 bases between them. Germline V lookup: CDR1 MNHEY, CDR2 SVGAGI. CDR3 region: CASSYEGQNYGYTF. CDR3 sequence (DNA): TGTGCCAGCAGTTACGAGGGACAAAACTATGGCTACACCTTC.

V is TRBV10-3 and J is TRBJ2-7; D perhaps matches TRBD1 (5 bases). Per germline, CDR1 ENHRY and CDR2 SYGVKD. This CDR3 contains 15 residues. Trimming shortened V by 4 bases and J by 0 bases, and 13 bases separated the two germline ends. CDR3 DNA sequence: TGTGCCATCAGTGGATCCCGCCAGGGCTCCTACGAGCAGTACTTC. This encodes CAISGSRQGSYEQYF.

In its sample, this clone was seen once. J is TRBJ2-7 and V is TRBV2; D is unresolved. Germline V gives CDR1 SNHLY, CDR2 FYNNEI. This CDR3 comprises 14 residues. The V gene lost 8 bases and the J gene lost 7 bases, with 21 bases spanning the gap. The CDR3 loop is CASSEWQLPTEQYF. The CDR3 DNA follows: TGTGCCAGCTCCGAGTGGCAGTTGCCTACGGAGCAGTACTTC.

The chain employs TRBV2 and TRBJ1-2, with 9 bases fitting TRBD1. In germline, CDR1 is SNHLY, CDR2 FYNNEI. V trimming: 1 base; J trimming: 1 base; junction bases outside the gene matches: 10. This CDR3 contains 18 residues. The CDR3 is CASSEDSGQGVLNYGYTF. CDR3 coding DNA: TGTGCCAGCAGTGAAGATTCGGGACAGGGAGTCCTTAACTATGGCTACACCTTC.

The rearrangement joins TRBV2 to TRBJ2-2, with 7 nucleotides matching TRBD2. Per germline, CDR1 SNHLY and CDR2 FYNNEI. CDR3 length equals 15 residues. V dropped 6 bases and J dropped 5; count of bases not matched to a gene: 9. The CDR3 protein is CASRTGGEETGELFF. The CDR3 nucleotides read TGTGCCAGCAGGACGGGGGGAGAGGAGACCGGGGAGCTGTTTTTT.

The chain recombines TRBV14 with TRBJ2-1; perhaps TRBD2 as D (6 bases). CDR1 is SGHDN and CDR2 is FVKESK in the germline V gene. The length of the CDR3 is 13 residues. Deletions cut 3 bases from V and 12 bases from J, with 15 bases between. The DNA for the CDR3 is TGTGCCAGCAGCCAGGTTAGCGGATTCGCGCAGTTCTTC. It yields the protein CASSQVSGFAQFF.

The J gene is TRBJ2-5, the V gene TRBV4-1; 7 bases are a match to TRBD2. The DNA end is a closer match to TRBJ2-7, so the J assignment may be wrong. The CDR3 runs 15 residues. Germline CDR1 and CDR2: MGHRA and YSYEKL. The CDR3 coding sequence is TGCGCCAGCAGCCATGCTGGAGGGACTAATTACGAGCAGTACTTC. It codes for CASSHAGGTNYEQYF.